The 27 T cell receptor beta chains below come from one sample, sequenced in a study of Ad26.COV2.S vaccination and SARS-CoV-2 variants. Repertoires were generated with immunoSEQ multiplex PCR, while TCRdb's copy carries only in-frame clones and drops some. Of about 410,000 clones listed, approximately 91% are singletons. The sample's treatment: about 20 received Ad26.COV2.S at low or high dose, single or two shots; a few received placebo; per-sample allocation not given. Sampling was performed 63 days after the first vaccine or placebo injection. Sequencing was performed on peripheral blood, taken in a trial of Ad26.COV2.S vaccine versus placebo. The receptors here all came from a person between 18 and 60 years old who received the Ad26.COV2.S COVID-19 vaccine or a placebo.

This chain links TRBV3-1 (or the pseudogene TRBV3-2) with TRBJ1-4, with a tentative D call TRBD1 (6 bases). The V end lost 5 bases, the J end lost 12 bases, and 19 bases lay between the germline ends. The germline CDR1 and CDR2 sequences are LGHDT and YNNKEL (reference sequence). CDR3 length equals 14 residues. CDR3 sequence: CASSSRDILRELFF. As DNA, the CDR3 is TGTGCCAGCAGCTCCCGGGACATCCTGAGGGAACTGTTTTTT.

The chain has TRBV2 and TRBJ2-3; D not resolved. Looked up from germline, CDR1 is SNHLY and CDR2 is FYNNEI. Trimming left V 6 bases short and J 4 bases short, with 5 bases between. The CDR3 runs 11 residues. CDR3 sequence (DNA): TGTGCCAGCAGACGAGCAGATACGCAGTATTTT. Translated: CASRRADTQYF.

This clone was counted a single time. The chain combines TRBV14 with TRBJ1-6; D gene ambiguous. The germline V gene has CDR1 SGHDN and CDR2 FVKESK. The CDR3 totals 17 residues. V lost 0 bases to trimming and J lost 6 bases, with 15 bases between them. The CDR3: CASSQDLRDPINSPLHF. CDR3 nucleotides: TGTGCCAGCAGCCAAGATTTGCGGGATCCCATTAATTCACCCCTCCACTTT.

This chain connects TRBV7-2 to TRBJ2-5, with D possibly matching TRBD2 (5 bases). The germline V gene encodes CDR1 SGHTA and CDR2 FQGNSA. Trimming stripped 2 bases from V and 4 bases from J, with 14 bases between. This CDR3 has 15 residues. Here the CDR3 reads CASSLIATFGETQYF. DNA for the CDR3: TGTGCCAGCAGCTTAATAGCGACGTTTGGAGAGACCCAGTACTTC.

The chain couples TRBV18 to TRBJ2-1; D gene ambiguous. Trimming removed 2 bases from V and 0 bases from J, with 11 bases in between. The CDR3 sequence is 16 residues long. The germline V gene encodes CDR1 KGHSH and CDR2 LQKENI. The DNA of the CDR3 is TGTGCCAGCTCACCAGTGGAACGTAGCTCCTACAATGAGCAGTTCTTC. It translates to CASSPVERSSYNEQFF.

This clone was seen a handful of times. The V gene is TRBV29-1, the J gene TRBJ1-5; 9 nucleotides match TRBD1. The CDR3 is 14 amino acids. Germline lookup yields CDR1 SQVTM and CDR2 ANQGSEA. The junction had 6 bases not matched to a gene; V was cut back by 3 bases and J by 6 bases. The CDR3 bases are TGCAGCGTTGAGTTGACAGGGGGAGGTCAGCCCCAGCATTTT. Translating it yields CSVELTGGGQPQHF.

The chain couples TRBV6-5 to TRBJ2-7; TRBD2 aligns across 7 bases. Per germline, CDR1 MNHEY and CDR2 SVGAGI. This CDR3 contains 12 residues. J lost 3 bases, V lost 7 bases, and 3 bases had no gene match. CDR3: CASTGGYYEQYF. The DNA for the CDR3 is TGTGCCAGCACGGGGGGTTACTACGAGCAGTACTTC.

The V and J genes are TRBV3-1 (or the pseudogene TRBV3-2) and TRBJ1-1, with TRBD1 matching 8 bases. The CDR3 has 14 residues. The junction had 6 bases not matched to a gene; V was cut back by 4 bases and J by 5 bases. The germline CDR1 and CDR2 sequences are LGHDT and YNNKEL (reference sequence). CDR3 in amino acids: CASSRGTGWTEAFF. The CDR3 region has the DNA TGTGCCAGCAGCCGGGGGACAGGCTGGACTGAAGCTTTCTTT.

V and J are TRBV6-5 and TRBJ2-3, with TRBD1 identical over 12 bases. The CDR3 spans 15 residues. V shed 7 bases and J 4 bases; nucleotides not matched to a gene: 6. Germline V gene lookup returns CDR1 MNHEY and CDR2 SVGAGI. CDR3 DNA sequence: TGTGCCAGCATCCGGGGACAGGGGGCCCCAGATACGCAGTATTTT. Its protein product is CASIRGQGAPDTQYF.

This chain connects TRBV13 to TRBJ1-4, with 7 positions matching TRBD1. CDR1 and CDR2 (germline): PRHDT, FYEKMQ (reference sequence). The CDR3 consists of 14 residues. With 5 bases clipped from V and 8 bases from J, the junction kept 8 bases outside the gene matches. The CDR3 nucleotides read TGTGCCAGCAGCCCCCAGGGGGGCAGCGAAAAACTGTTTTTT. Translating it yields CASSPQGGSEKLFF.

The chain employs TRBV5-6 and TRBJ2-5; 9 bases line up with TRBD1. V trimming: 1 base; J trimming: 1 base; junction bases outside the gene matches: 11. The CDR3 totals 18 residues. CDR1 and CDR2 from the germline V gene are SGHDT and YYEEEE. The CDR3 region is CASSLPGQGRGPQETQYF. The CDR3 DNA is TGTGCCAGCAGCTTGCCGGGACAGGGTAGAGGGCCCCAAGAGACCCAGTACTTC.

J is TRBJ2-7 and V is TRBV6-5; 10 nucleotides match TRBD1. This CDR3 has 15 residues. CDR1 is MNHEY and CDR2 is SVGAGI in the germline V gene. J gave up 4 bases and V 5 bases, and 8 bases lay outside the gene matches. For the CDR3, the DNA is TGTGCCAGCAGTACCGGGACAGGGGTTGTTTACGAGCAGTACTTC. Translation gives CASSTGTGVVYEQYF.

The J gene is TRBJ1-6, the V gene TRBV7-2, with unresolved D. The V and J ends lost 2 bases and 6 bases respectively, with 11 bases between them. The CDR3 is made up of 15 amino acids. Germline CDR1 and CDR2: SGHTA and FQGNSA. CDR3 sequence: CASSLRGGRNSPLHF. In DNA, the CDR3 is TGTGCCAGCAGCTTACGGGGAGGTCGTAATTCACCCCTCCACTTT.

The rearrangement uses TRBV2 and TRBJ2-3, with 10 bases matching TRBD1. The J segment lost 1 base and the V segment lost 5 bases, leaving 3 bases of the junction unmatched. This CDR3 region has 15 residues. The V gene's germline CDR1 is SNHLY and CDR2 FYNNEI. CDR3 loop: CASSRDRGGTDTQYF. Here the CDR3 DNA reads TGTGCCAGCAGTCGGGACAGGGGAGGCACAGATACGCAGTATTTT.

This chain joins TRBV12-3 or TRBV12-4 and TRBJ1-1; D is unclear. The CDR3 contains 13 residues. Trimming took 6 bases from V and 4 from J, leaving 12 bases between them. The CDR3 bases are TGTGCCAGCAGACCGCGGTTTTCCACTGAAGCTTTCTTT. As protein: CASRPRFSTEAFF.

The rearrangement uses TRBV7-2 and TRBJ2-3; TRBD2 matches at 12 bases. Germline-derived CDR1 and CDR2 are SGHTA and FQGNSA. CDR3 length equals 14 residues. Losses at the gene ends were 7 bases for V and 7 bases for J; bases not matched to a gene: 6. As DNA, the CDR3 is TGTGCCAGCAACCTAGCGGGGGGGCAATATACGCAGTATTTT. Translating gives CASNLAGGQYTQYF. Drawing the rest from reference TRBV7-2 and TRBJ2-3, the complete variable domain is GAGVSQSPSNKVTEKGKDVELRCDPISGHTALYWYRQSLGQGLEFLIYFQGNSAPDKSGLPSDRFSAERTGGSVSTLTIQRTQQEDSAVYLCASNLAGGQYTQYFGPGTRLTVL.

The gene calls are TRBV10-3 and TRBJ2-1; TRBD1 might be the D (6 bases). The CDR3 sequence is 14 residues long. Germline values: CDR1 ENHRY, CDR2 SYGVKD. V gave up 4 bases and J gave up 2 bases, with 9 bases separating them. DNA of the CDR3: TGTGCCATCAGTGCAGGGGTCGCCTACAATGAGCAGTTCTTC. Translated, it gives CAISAGVAYNEQFF.

This rearrangement joins TRBV18 to TRBJ1-5; possibly TRBD1 for D (6 bases). Germline V lookup: CDR1 KGHSH, CDR2 LQKENI. Trimming took off 4 bases at V and 7 bases at J, with 20 bases between the two ends. The CDR3 consists of 16 residues. The CDR3 region has the DNA TGTGCCAGCTCACTAAAATACAGGGCGGTGGGCCAGCCCCAGCATTTT. It translates to CASSLKYRAVGQPQHF.

The gene calls are TRBV2 and TRBJ2-7, with D possibly matching TRBD2 (6 bases). V dropped 11 bases and J dropped 3 bases, with 17 bases sitting between them. There are 13 residues in the CDR3. CDR1 and CDR2 from the germline V gene are SNHLY and FYNNEI. For the CDR3, the DNA is TGTGCCCTCGGCGGAGGGATCGGCTACGAGCAGTACTTC. Its translation: CALGGGIGYEQYF.

This chain connects TRBV7-2 to TRBJ2-3; D call uncertain. Trimming took 4 bases from V and 2 from J, leaving 13 bases between them. The length of the CDR3 is 15 residues. CDR1 is SGHTA and CDR2 is FQGNSA in the germline V gene. The CDR3 coding sequence is TGTGCCAGCAGCTGGCCCCTAGGGCTCACAGATACGCAGTATTTT. Protein: CASSWPLGLTDTQYF.

This chain uses TRBV5-5 with TRBJ2-3; D is uncertain. The ends were cut back, 0 bases at V and 3 bases at J, with 8 bases in the middle. CDR3 length: 14 residues. The germline V gene encodes CDR1 SGHKS and CDR2 YYEKEE (reference sequence). The CDR3 region is CASSLVIITDTQYF. The DNA of the CDR3 is TGTGCCAGCAGCTTGGTGATAATAACAGATACGCAGTATTTT.

The CDR3 region is CASSSSGVRETQYF. The CDR3 DNA follows: TGTGCCAGCAGCTCCTCAGGGGTGAGAGAGACCCAGTACTTC. V gene TRBV7-2 combines with J gene TRBJ2-5; perhaps TRBD1 as D (6 bases). The CDR3 is 14 residues long. Trimming removed 4 bases from V and 4 bases from J, with 13 bases in between. Germline CDR1 SGHTA, CDR2 FQGNSA.

The chain joins TRBV27 to TRBJ1-4, with 10 bases aligning to TRBD1. The length of the CDR3 is 17 residues. Germline-derived CDR1 and CDR2 are MNHEY and SMNVEV (reference sequence). V was clipped by 6 bases and J by 7 bases; unmatched bases: 14. CDR3 amino acids: CASSPQRRGTGVEKLFF. In nucleotides, the CDR3 is TGTGCCAGCAGCCCCCAACGCCGAGGGACAGGGGTTGAAAAACTGTTTTTT.

V usage is TRBV29-1 and J usage is TRBJ2-1; no definite D call. V was trimmed by 2 bases and J by 4 bases, leaving 6 bases between them. The CDR3 has 12 amino acids. CDR1 is SQVTM, CDR2 ANQGSEA, per germline. CDR3 sequence: CSVESSYNEQFF. In DNA form, the CDR3 reads TGCAGCGTTGAATCCTCGTACAATGAGCAGTTCTTC.

The gene calls are TRBV5-1 and TRBJ1-1; D ambiguous. CDR1 is SGHRS, CDR2 YFSETQ, per germline. V was shortened by 0 bases and J by 3 bases, with 15 bases between the two germline ends. This CDR3 has 16 amino acids. This CDR3 is CASSLEDSSGDTEAFF. CDR3 nucleotides: TGCGCCAGCAGCTTGGAGGACTCCAGCGGGGACACTGAAGCTTTCTTT.

The rearrangement uses TRBV5-4 and TRBJ1-1, with D perhaps TRBD1 (5 bases). Germline values: CDR1 SGHNT, CDR2 YYREEE (reference sequence). CDR3 length: 15 residues. The V and J ends lost 4 bases and 2 bases respectively, with 15 bases between them. In nucleotides, the CDR3 is TGTGCCAGCAGCAAGCAGGAGCAGGGAAACACTGAAGCTTTCTTT. It is translated as CASSKQEQGNTEAFF.

The chain uses TRBV11-3 and TRBJ2-7; D may be TRBD2 (6 bases). Germline V CDR1 and CDR2: SGHNT, YENEEA. V was shortened by 3 bases and J by 3 bases, with 6 bases between the two germline ends. The CDR3 covers 12 residues. CDR3: CASSLEGYEQYF. The CDR3 DNA follows: TGTGCCAGCAGCTTGGAGGGCTACGAGCAGTACTTC.